This passage covers 12 T cell receptor beta chains from one sample sequenced in a study of blood T cell repertoires in COVID-19. Profiling relied on immunoSEQ multiplex PCR, and the TCRdb table lists in-frame clones only, not all of them. The sample records roughly 260,000 clones, about four fifths being singletons. The sample was PBMCs or T cells enriched from blood (not recorded which). The receptors shown here come from a woman aged 40 to 50 who had been exposed to COVID-19.

The rearrangement uses TRBV30 and TRBJ1-3; possible D gene TRBD1, 5 bases. V lost 2 bases to trimming and J lost 0 bases, with 11 bases between them. The CDR3 spans 15 residues. CDR1 is GTSNPN and CDR2 is SVGIG in the germline V gene (reference sequence). The CDR3 sequence is CAWSRGSHSGNTIYF. The CDR3 nucleotides are TGTGCCTGGAGTCGGGGGAGCCACTCTGGAAACACCATATATTTT.

The chain employs TRBV9 and TRBJ1-3; TRBD1 agrees at 7 bases. Per germline, CDR1 SGDLS and CDR2 YYNGEE. This CDR3 contains 15 residues. The trim removed 2 bases at V and 4 bases at J, leaving 6 bases unmatched. CDR3 residues: CASSVKGAEGNTIYF. The CDR3 DNA is TGTGCCAGCAGCGTTAAGGGGGCGGAAGGAAACACCATATATTTT.

The V call is TRBV19, the J call TRBJ2-2; D is perhaps TRBD1 (5 bases). Germline loops: CDR1 LNHDA, CDR2 SQIVND (reference sequence). The CDR3 extends over 15 amino acids. V was cut by 6 bases and J by 0 bases, with 11 bases left in between. The CDR3 DNA reads as TGTGCCAGTAGCCTGGGGCAGACGAACACCGGGGAGCTGTTTTTT. Its translation: CASSLGQTNTGELFF.

The CDR3 spells CASSLAGGRLDTQYF. In DNA form, the CDR3 reads TGTGCCAGCAGCCTAGCGGGGGGGCGTTTAGATACGCAGTATTTT. The rearrangement links TRBV9 to TRBJ2-3; 12 bases are shared with TRBD2. The CDR3 runs 15 residues. J was trimmed by 5 bases and V by 4 bases; bases with no gene match: 5. Germline CDR1 is SGDLS and CDR2 is YYNGEE.

This CDR3 reads CASNTRAVNQPQHF. Here the CDR3 DNA reads TGTGCCAGTAATACCAGGGCGGTGAATCAGCCCCAGCATTTT. This rearrangement joins TRBV19 to TRBJ1-5, with a tentative D call TRBD1 (5 bases). This CDR3 region has 14 residues. Germline assignment: CDR1 LNHDA and CDR2 SQIVND (reference sequence). V lost 7 bases, J lost 4 bases, and 14 bases lay in between.

This chain connects TRBV14 to TRBJ2-5; tentatively, D is TRBD1 (6 bases). The germline V gene has CDR1 SGHDN and CDR2 FVKESK. V lost 0 bases and J 2 bases, leaving 13 bases between the germline ends. The CDR3 has 16 residues. In DNA form, the CDR3 reads TGTGCCAGCAGCCAAGATCTCCGGACAGCTCAAGAGACCCAGTACTTC. Translation gives CASSQDLRTAQETQYF.

This CDR3 reads CASKTGDSSGANVLTF. DNA of the CDR3: TGTGCCAGTAAGACAGGGGATTCATCTGGGGCCAACGTCCTGACTTTC. The gene calls are TRBV28 and TRBJ2-6; 8 positions match TRBD1. The length of the CDR3 is 16 residues. V lost 9 bases and J lost 1; bases outside the gene matches: 8. Germline V gives CDR1 MDHEN, CDR2 SYDVKM.

This chain joins TRBV5-1 and TRBJ2-2, with TRBD1 matching over 12 bases. Germline CDR1 is SGHRS and CDR2 is YFSETQ. Trimming removed 4 bases from V and 4 bases from J; junction bases left unmatched: 14. The CDR3 consists of 19 residues. For the CDR3, the DNA is TGCGCCAGCAGCGGCGCGGGACAGGGGGCGTTTACGGGCACCGGGGAGCTGTTTTTT. This codes for CASSGAGQGAFTGTGELFF.

The DNA for the CDR3 is TGTGCCAGCAGCTTTGGGCCGCAGAATGAAAAACTGTTTTTT. Amino acids: CASSFGPQNEKLFF. The V gene is TRBV7-3, the J gene TRBJ1-4; no reliable D call. The germline CDR1 and CDR2 sequences are SGHTA and FQGTGA. Between the trimmed V and J ends, which lost 3 bases and 5 bases, there was a span of 10 bases. The CDR3 sequence is 14 residues long. Together with reference TRBV7-3 and TRBJ1-4, the CDR3 gives the full variable domain: GAGVSQTPSNKVTEKGKYVELRCDPISGHTALYWYRQSLGQGPEFLIYFQGTGAADDSGLPNDRFFAVRPEGSVSTLKIQRTERGDSAVYLCASSFGPQNEKLFFGSGTQLSVL.

The chain uses TRBV28 and TRBJ2-3; D might be TRBD2 (7 bases). V shed 8 bases and J shed 4 bases, with 22 bases lying between them. This CDR3 is 16 amino acids long. Per germline, CDR1 MDHEN and CDR2 SYDVKM. The CDR3 here is CASLSRGGALPDTQYF. In nucleotides, the CDR3 is TGTGCCAGCCTATCACGTGGGGGGGCCCTCCCAGATACGCAGTATTTT.

The CDR3 loop is CASKSTGATNEKLFF. As DNA, the CDR3 is TGTGCCAGCAAATCCACAGGGGCCACTAATGAAAAACTGTTTTTT. The chain uses TRBV25-1 and TRBJ1-4, with 7 nucleotides matching TRBD1. This CDR3 is 15 amino acids long. Germline CDR1 is MGHDK and CDR2 is SYGVNS. The trim removed 7 bases at V and 2 bases at J, leaving 7 bases unmatched.

V is TRBV3-1 (or the pseudogene TRBV3-2) and J is TRBJ2-7; TRBD2 is a possible D gene (5 bases). Per the germline V gene, CDR1 is LGHDT and CDR2 is YNNKEL (reference sequence). The CDR3 runs 15 residues. V lost 0 bases and J lost 7, with 16 bases in between. DNA for the CDR3: TGTGCCAGCAGCCAAGAGGTGGCTAGCCCGGGTGAGCAGTACTTC. Translating gives CASSQEVASPGEQYF.